This entry lists 30 T cell receptor beta chains sequenced from one sample in a study of cytomegalovirus exposure and HLA in healthy donors. PCR involved 60 Vbeta and 13 Jbeta primers. TCRdb's table, derived via immunoSEQ multiplex PCR, lists solely in-frame clones and lacks some. The sample consists of approximately 120,000 clones, 60% to 85% of them appearing once. Material: PBMCs. All receptors come from a man aged 25 to 40 in good health and CMV-seronegative.

This clone was recorded a few times. The chain carries TRBV6-1 and TRBJ1-1; 8 bases agree with TRBD1. V lost 6 bases, J lost 1 base, and 4 bases stayed unmatched. The CDR3 contains 14 residues. Germline loops: CDR1 MNHNS, CDR2 SASEGT. The DNA for the CDR3 is TGTGCCAGCAGGTATCAGGGGGCGAACACTGAAGCTTTCTTT. Protein sequence: CASRYQGANTEAFF.

V is TRBV4-2 and J is TRBJ1-6, with D perhaps TRBD1 (5 bases). The CDR3 consists of 17 residues. V was trimmed by 1 base and J by 3 bases, leaving 13 bases between them. Germline-derived CDR1 and CDR2 are LGHNA and YNFKEQ. The CDR3, as DNA: TGTGCCAGCAGCCAAGGGGAGGGGTGGAGCTATAATTCACCCCTCCACTTT. This translates into CASSQGEGWSYNSPLHF.

This rearrangement joins TRBV7-3 to TRBJ2-7, with 7 bases fitting TRBD2. The germline CDR1 and CDR2 sequences are SGHTA and FQGTGA. The V and J ends lost 3 bases and 4 bases, in that order; junction bases with no gene match: 3. The CDR3 loop spans 13 amino acids. The CDR3 coding sequence is TGTGCCAGCAGCTTTGCTAGCGGATACGAGCAGTACTTC. Translated: CASSFASGYEQYF.

This clone has only one observation. This CDR3 is also generated by other DNA sequences in the sample. The chain links TRBV30 to TRBJ2-5; D remains unclear. CDR3 size: 11 residues. Trimming removed 0 bases from V and 5 bases from J, with 4 bases in between. Per the germline V gene, CDR1 is GTSNPN and CDR2 is SVGIG (reference sequence). CDR3 protein: CAWSVRETQYF. The CDR3 bases are TGTGCCTGGAGTGTACGGGAGACCCAGTACTTC.

J is TRBJ1-3 and V is TRBV28; 9 bases are shared with TRBD1. The CDR3 length is 14 residues. Trimming cost V 4 bases and J 7 bases; bases outside gene matches: 5. Germline assignment: CDR1 MDHEN and CDR2 SYDVKM. DNA of the CDR3: TGTGCCAGCAGTTCGGGACAGGGCTTCAACACCATATATTTT. Translated: CASSSGQGFNTIYF.

The gene calls are TRBV5-1 and TRBJ1-1; possibly TRBD1 for D (6 bases). Germline assignment: CDR1 SGHRS and CDR2 YFSETQ. V dropped 7 bases and J dropped 0 bases, with 13 bases sitting between them. The CDR3 covers 14 residues. As DNA, the CDR3 is TGCGCCAGCCACCGGGACACATTGAACACTGAAGCTTTCTTT. It yields the protein CASHRDTLNTEAFF.

The chain joins TRBV28 to TRBJ1-1; the match to TRBD1 covers 7 bases. Germline V gives CDR1 MDHEN, CDR2 SYDVKM. J lost 1 base, V lost 5 bases, and 4 bases had no gene match. This CDR3 is built from 14 residues. Here the CDR3 reads CASSRTGANTEAFF. The DNA for the CDR3 is TGTGCCAGCAGTAGGACAGGTGCGAACACTGAAGCTTTCTTT. The full variable domain, in which reference TRBV28 and TRBJ1-1 provide the parts outside the CDR3, is DVKVTQSSRYLVKRTGEKVFLECVQDMDHENMFWYRQDPGLGLRLIYFSYDVKMKEKGDIPEGYSVSREKKERFSLILESASTNQTSMYLCASSRTGANTEAFFGQGTRLTVV.

The rearrangement uses TRBV29-1 and TRBJ2-6; 7 bases are shared with TRBD1. The CDR3 consists of 15 residues. V lost 4 bases and J lost 2; bases outside the gene matches: 5. Germline CDR1 SQVTM, CDR2 ANQGSEA. The CDR3 protein is CSVGKGAPGANVLTF. Written as DNA, the CDR3 is TGCAGCGTTGGGAAGGGGGCCCCTGGGGCCAACGTCCTGACTTTC.

The sample holds a few counts of this clone. The chain recombines TRBV9 with TRBJ2-1; D possibly corresponds to TRBD1 (6 bases). V was trimmed by 4 bases and J by 9 bases, leaving 14 bases between them. The CDR3 sequence is 13 residues long. Germline CDR1 and CDR2: SGDLS and YYNGEE. Here the CDR3 reads CASSSYDRIEQFF. The CDR3 DNA is TGTGCCAGCAGCTCATATGACAGGATTGAGCAGTTCTTC.

V is TRBV9 and J is TRBJ1-2; 9 positions agree with TRBD1. V lost 4 bases, J lost 3 bases, and 4 bases stayed unmatched. The CDR3 is 14 amino acids. In germline, CDR1 is SGDLS, CDR2 YYNGEE. CDR3 coding DNA: TGTGCCAGCAGCCCGGGACAGGGCGACTATGGCTACACCTTC. Translating gives CASSPGQGDYGYTF. Full variable domain (outside the CDR3, taken from reference TRBV9 and TRBJ1-2): DSGVTQTPKHLITATGQRVTLRCSPRSGDLSVYWYQQSLDQGLQFLIQYYNGEERAKGNILERFSAQQFPDLHSELNLSSLELGDSALYFCASSPGQGDYGYTFGSGTRLTVV.

This clone was counted only a few times. The chain employs TRBV18 and TRBJ1-2; weak D call: TRBD1 (5 bases). In germline, CDR1 is KGHSH, CDR2 LQKENI. This CDR3 comprises 13 residues. Trimming took 6 bases from V and 3 from J, leaving 11 bases between them. The CDR3 bases are TGTGCCAGCTCTCTGGGAGGGGACTATGGCTACACCTTC. Its translation: CASSLGGDYGYTF.

The chain has TRBV15 and TRBJ2-7, with D hard to call. This CDR3 comprises 13 residues. The germline V and J ends were trimmed by 4 bases and 0 bases, with 7 bases remaining between them. Germline V gene data show CDR1 as LNHNV and CDR2 as YYDKDF (reference sequence). The CDR3 DNA reads as TGTGCCACCAGCACGTCCAGCTCCTACGAGCAGTACTTC. Translating it yields CATSTSSSYEQYF.

The J gene is TRBJ1-1, the V gene TRBV19; D not resolved. V was shortened by 3 bases and J by 4 bases, with 9 bases between the two germline ends. The CDR3 is 13 residues long. CDR1 and CDR2 from the germline V gene are LNHDA and SQIVND (reference sequence). The CDR3 loop reads CASSIGVTTEAFF. The DNA for the CDR3 is TGTGCCAGTAGTATCGGGGTCACCACTGAAGCTTTCTTT.

V gene TRBV7-6 combines with J gene TRBJ2-7, with a weak D call TRBD2 (5 bases). Germline loops: CDR1 SGHVS, CDR2 FNYEAQ. V lost 5 bases to trimming and J lost 4 bases, with 15 bases between them. This CDR3 contains 14 residues. Here the CDR3 reads CASSLTGNRYEQYF. The CDR3 DNA sequence: TGTGCCAGCAGCCTAACCGGGAATCGGTACGAGCAGTACTTC.

The chain joins TRBV28 to TRBJ2-3; a weak D match, TRBD2 (6 bases). CDR1 is MDHEN and CDR2 is SYDVKM in the germline V gene. Trimming pared 3 bases from V and 4 bases from J, leaving 11 bases between. This CDR3 contains 14 residues. The CDR3: CASSFPRLADTQYF. CDR3 bases: TGTGCCAGCAGTTTTCCCCGACTAGCAGATACGCAGTATTTT.

The rearrangement uses TRBV7-3 and TRBJ2-1, with 11 nucleotides matching TRBD2. Losses at the gene ends were 2 bases for V and 5 bases for J; bases not matched to a gene: 14. Germline V gene data show CDR1 as SGHTA and CDR2 as FQGTGA. This CDR3 is 19 amino acids long. CDR3 DNA sequence: TGTGCCAGCAGCTTAGTGGGGACTAGCGGAATTTTCACCAACAATGAGCAGTTCTTC. This translates into CASSLVGTSGIFTNNEQFF.

The V and J genes are TRBV6-1 and TRBJ2-1, with 7 bases fitting TRBD2. The CDR3 is made up of 14 amino acids. Germline V gene data show CDR1 as MNHNS and CDR2 as SASEGT. Losses at the gene ends were 7 bases for V and 10 bases for J; bases not matched to a gene: 13. In nucleotides, the CDR3 is TGTGCCAGCATTCGCGGGAGTGACCTTCGGGAGCAGTTCTTC. It encodes CASIRGSDLREQFF.

V and J are TRBV28 and TRBJ1-5; 8 bases fit TRBD1. The V segment lost 6 bases and the J segment 7 bases; nucleotides outside the gene matches: 8. This CDR3 contains 14 residues. Germline-derived CDR1 and CDR2 are MDHEN and SYDVKM. Here the CDR3 reads CASSAPTGGQPQHF. The CDR3 bases are TGTGCCAGCAGCGCACCAACAGGGGGACAGCCCCAGCATTTT.

V usage is TRBV6-5 and J usage is TRBJ1-2; possibly TRBD1 for D (6 bases). The ends were cut back, 4 bases at V and 8 bases at J, with 14 bases in the middle. The CDR3 has 13 amino acids. CDR1 MNHEY and CDR2 SVGAGI come from the germline V gene. CDR3 protein: CASSSDTGIGYTF. CDR3 DNA sequence: TGTGCCAGCAGTTCCGACACAGGGATCGGCTACACCTTC.

CDR3 DNA sequence: TGCAGCGTTGAAAGCAGGGGGATTAGCACAGATACGCAGTATTTT. It codes for CSVESRGISTDTQYF. The chain employs TRBV29-1 and TRBJ2-3; 7 bases are shared with TRBD1. This CDR3 is 15 amino acids long. From germline, CDR1 is SQVTM and CDR2 ANQGSEA. V trimming: 2 bases; J trimming: 0 bases; junction bases outside the gene matches: 5.

J is TRBJ1-2 and V is TRBV29-1, with 7 bases identical to TRBD1. This CDR3 has 14 amino acids. With 3 bases clipped from V and 4 bases from J, the junction kept 8 bases outside the gene matches. Germline V CDR1 and CDR2: SQVTM, ANQGSEA. CDR3 DNA: TGCAGCGTTGACCGAAGAGGGGGCTCCTATGGCTACACCTTC. This gives the protein CSVDRRGGSYGYTF.

The chain joins TRBV5-8 to TRBJ2-2; tentative D call: TRBD1 (5 bases). The CDR3 sequence is 15 residues long. The V and J ends lost 3 bases and 4 bases respectively, with 13 bases between them. Germline-derived CDR1 and CDR2 are SGHTS and YDEGEE. CDR3 sequence reads: CASSSLKDSTGELFF. CDR3 DNA: TGTGCCAGCAGCTCACTAAAAGACAGCACCGGGGAGCTGTTTTTT.

The chain has TRBV19 and TRBJ2-1, with a weak D call TRBD2 (5 bases). This CDR3 contains 12 residues. Germline V CDR1 and CDR2: LNHDA, SQIVND (reference sequence). V was cut by 7 bases and J by 8 bases, with 12 bases left in between. CDR3 sequence reads: CASISGEHEQFF. Here the CDR3 DNA reads TGTGCCAGTATAAGCGGAGAGCATGAGCAGTTCTTC.

The V gene is TRBV29-1, the J gene TRBJ2-1, with 9 bases lining up with TRBD2. J gave up 0 bases and V 6 bases, and 3 bases lay outside the gene matches. The CDR3 covers 14 residues. In germline, CDR1 is SQVTM, CDR2 ANQGSEA. The CDR3: CSVGLASSYNEQFF. For the CDR3, the DNA is TGCAGCGTGGGACTAGCCAGCTCCTACAATGAGCAGTTCTTC.

This chain joins TRBV29-1 and TRBJ2-1; 11 positions agree with TRBD1. In germline, CDR1 is SQVTM, CDR2 ANQGSEA. The CDR3 is 12 amino acids. V shed 6 bases, J shed 8 bases, and the junction held 3 bases outside the gene matches. The chain's CDR3 is CSVGQGGDEQFF. CDR3 in DNA: TGCAGCGTGGGACAGGGGGGCGATGAGCAGTTCTTC.

The chain links TRBV28 to TRBJ2-1; 16 nucleotides match TRBD2. The CDR3 is 16 residues long. Germline V gene data show CDR1 as MDHEN and CDR2 as SYDVKM. With V trimmed by 8 bases and J by 7 bases, 8 bases remained unmatched. The CDR3 DNA sequence: TGTGCCAGCTACAAGCCGGGACTAGCGGGAGGGAATGAGCAGTTCTTC. It yields the protein CASYKPGLAGGNEQFF. The complete variable domain, with remaining parts taken from reference TRBV28 and TRBJ2-1, reads DVKVTQSSRYLVKRTGEKVFLECVQDMDHENMFWYRQDPGLGLRLIYFSYDVKMKEKGDIPEGYSVSREKKERFSLILESASTNQTSMYLCASYKPGLAGGNEQFFGPGTRLTVL.

V and J are TRBV9 and TRBJ2-1; 8 bases fit TRBD2. The CDR3 loop spans 15 amino acids. Germline V gives CDR1 SGDLS, CDR2 YYNGEE. V gave up 0 bases and J gave up 7 bases; unmatched junction bases: 6. The CDR3, as DNA: TGTGCCAGCAGCGTAGATCGGGGGGGCAGGAATGAGCAGTTCTTC. Translating gives CASSVDRGGRNEQFF.

This clone was seen more than once but under ten times. The chain combines TRBV19 with TRBJ1-5, with 7 positions matching TRBD1. The CDR3 covers 13 residues. V was clipped by 7 bases and J by 6 bases; unmatched bases: 6. Germline CDR1 LNHDA, CDR2 SQIVND (reference sequence). The CDR3 DNA reads as TGTGCCAGTACCAGGGGGATCGGTCAGCCCCAGCATTTT. It codes for CASTRGIGQPQHF.

This rearrangement joins TRBV5-6 to TRBJ2-3, with TRBD2 matching over 9 bases. After removal of 0 bases from V and 5 bases from J, the junction contained 7 bases not matched to a gene. The CDR3 sequence is 16 residues long. Germline CDR1 SGHDT, CDR2 YYEEEE. Written as DNA, the CDR3 is TGTGCCAGCAGCTTGGATATAGCGGGGGAGGGAGATACGCAGTATTTT. Amino acid sequence: CASSLDIAGEGDTQYF.

The V and J genes are TRBV7-9 and TRBJ2-5; 10 nucleotides align to TRBD1. The V segment lost 1 base and the J segment 1 base; nucleotides outside the gene matches: 0. Germline CDR1 reads SEHNR; CDR2 reads FQNEAQ (reference sequence). This CDR3 comprises 15 residues. The CDR3 loop reads CASSLGTGGQETQYF. The CDR3 DNA sequence: TGTGCCAGCAGCTTAGGGACAGGGGGCCAAGAGACCCAGTACTTC. The full variable domain, completed using reference TRBV7-9 and TRBJ2-5, is DTGVSQNPRHKITKRGQNVTFRCDPISEHNRLYWYRQTLGQGPEFLTYFQNEAQLEKSRLLSDRFSAERPKGSFSTLEIQRTEQGDSAMYLCASSLGTGGQETQYFGPGTRLLVL.